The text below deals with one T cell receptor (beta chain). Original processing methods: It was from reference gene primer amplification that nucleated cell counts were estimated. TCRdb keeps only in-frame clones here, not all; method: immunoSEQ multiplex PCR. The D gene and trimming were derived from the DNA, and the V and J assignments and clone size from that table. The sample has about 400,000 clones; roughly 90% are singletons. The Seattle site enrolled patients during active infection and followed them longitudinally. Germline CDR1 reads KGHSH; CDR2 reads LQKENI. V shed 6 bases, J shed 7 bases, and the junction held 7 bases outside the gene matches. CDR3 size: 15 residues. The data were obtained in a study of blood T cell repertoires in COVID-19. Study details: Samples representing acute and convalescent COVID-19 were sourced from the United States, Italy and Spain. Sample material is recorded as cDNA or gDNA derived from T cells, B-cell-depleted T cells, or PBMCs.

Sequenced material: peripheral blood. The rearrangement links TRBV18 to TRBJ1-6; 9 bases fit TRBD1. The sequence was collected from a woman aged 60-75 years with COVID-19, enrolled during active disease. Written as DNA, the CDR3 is TGTGCCAGCTCGGCGCAGGGACAGGGAAATTCACCCCTCCACTTT. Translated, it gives CASSAQGQGNSPLHF.